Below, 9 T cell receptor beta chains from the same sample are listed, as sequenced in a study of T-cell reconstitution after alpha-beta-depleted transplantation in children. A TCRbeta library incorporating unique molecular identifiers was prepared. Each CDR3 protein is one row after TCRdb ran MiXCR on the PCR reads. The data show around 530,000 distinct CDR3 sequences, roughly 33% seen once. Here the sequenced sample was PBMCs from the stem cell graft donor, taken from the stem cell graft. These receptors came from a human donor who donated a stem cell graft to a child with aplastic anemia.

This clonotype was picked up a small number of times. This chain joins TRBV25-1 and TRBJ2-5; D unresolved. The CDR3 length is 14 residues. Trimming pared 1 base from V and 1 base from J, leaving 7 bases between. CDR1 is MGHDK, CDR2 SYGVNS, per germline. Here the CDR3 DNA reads TGTGCCAGCAGTGAATGGTCCGGCCAAGAGACCCAGTACTTC. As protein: CASSEWSGQETQYF.

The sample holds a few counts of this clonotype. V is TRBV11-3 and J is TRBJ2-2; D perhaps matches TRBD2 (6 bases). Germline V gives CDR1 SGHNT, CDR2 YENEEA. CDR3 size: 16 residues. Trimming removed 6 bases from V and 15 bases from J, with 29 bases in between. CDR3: CASSRQGLSTEIRMFF. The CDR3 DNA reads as TGTGCCAGCAGTCGCCAGGGACTCAGCACCGAGATAAGGATGTTTTTT.

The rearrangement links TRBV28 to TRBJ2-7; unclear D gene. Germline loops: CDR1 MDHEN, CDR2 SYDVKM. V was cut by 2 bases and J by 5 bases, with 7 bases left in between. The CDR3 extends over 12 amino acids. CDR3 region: CASSLAFDEQYF. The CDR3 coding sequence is TGTGCCAGCAGTTTAGCCTTTGACGAGCAGTACTTC.

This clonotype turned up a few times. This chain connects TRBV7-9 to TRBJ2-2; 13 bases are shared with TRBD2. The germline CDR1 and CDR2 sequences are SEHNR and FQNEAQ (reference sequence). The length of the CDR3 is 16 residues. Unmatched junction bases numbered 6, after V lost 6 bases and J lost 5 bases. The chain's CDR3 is CASSRTSGSSTGELFF. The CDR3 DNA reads TGTGCCAGCAGTCGGACTAGCGGGAGCTCGACCGGGGAGCTGTTTTTT.

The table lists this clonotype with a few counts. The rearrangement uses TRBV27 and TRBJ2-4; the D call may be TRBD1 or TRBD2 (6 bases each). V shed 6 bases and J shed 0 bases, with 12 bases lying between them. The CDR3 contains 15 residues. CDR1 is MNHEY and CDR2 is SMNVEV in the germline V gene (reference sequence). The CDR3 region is CASSTWGAAKNIQYF. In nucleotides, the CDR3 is TGTGCCAGCAGCACATGGGGGGCAGCCAAAAACATTCAGTACTTC.

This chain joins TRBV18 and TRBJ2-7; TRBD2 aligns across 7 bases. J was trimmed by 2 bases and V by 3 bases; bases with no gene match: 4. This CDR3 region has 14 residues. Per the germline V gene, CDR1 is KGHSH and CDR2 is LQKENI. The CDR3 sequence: CASSPGGSTYEQYF. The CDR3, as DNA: TGTGCCAGCTCACCGGGAGGGAGCACCTACGAGCAGTACTTC.

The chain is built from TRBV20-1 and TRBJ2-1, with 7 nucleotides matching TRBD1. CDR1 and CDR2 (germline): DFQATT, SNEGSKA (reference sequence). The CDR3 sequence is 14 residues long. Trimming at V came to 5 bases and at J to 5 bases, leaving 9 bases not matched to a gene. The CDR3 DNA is TGCAGTGCTGTGGACAGGATAATGAACAATGAGCAGTTCTTC. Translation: CSAVDRIMNNEQFF.

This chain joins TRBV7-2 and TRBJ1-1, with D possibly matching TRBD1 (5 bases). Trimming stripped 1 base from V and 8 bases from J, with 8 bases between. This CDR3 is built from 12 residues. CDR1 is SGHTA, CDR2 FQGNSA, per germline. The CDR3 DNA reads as TGTGCCAGCAGCTTAGGGGGGTTCGAAGCTTTCTTT. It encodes CASSLGGFEAFF.

CDR3 residues: CASSLARWGEGEGTEAFF. For the CDR3, the DNA is TGTGCCAGCAGTTTAGCGCGGTGGGGGGAGGGAGAGGGGACTGAAGCTTTCTTT. The V and J genes are TRBV12-3 or TRBV12-4 and TRBJ1-1; D may be TRBD1 (5 bases). The length of the CDR3 is 18 residues. The V gene lost 0 bases and the J gene lost 5 bases, with 22 bases spanning the gap.